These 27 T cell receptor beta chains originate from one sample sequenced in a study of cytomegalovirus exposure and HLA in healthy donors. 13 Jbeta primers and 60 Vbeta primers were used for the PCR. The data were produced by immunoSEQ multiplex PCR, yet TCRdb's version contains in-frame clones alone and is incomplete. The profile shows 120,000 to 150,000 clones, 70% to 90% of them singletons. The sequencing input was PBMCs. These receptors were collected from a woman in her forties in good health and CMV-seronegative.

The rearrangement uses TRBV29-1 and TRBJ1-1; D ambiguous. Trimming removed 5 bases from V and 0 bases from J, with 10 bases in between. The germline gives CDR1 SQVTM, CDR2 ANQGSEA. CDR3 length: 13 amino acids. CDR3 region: CSVTGSMNTEAFF. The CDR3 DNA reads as TGCAGCGTTACGGGGTCTATGAACACTGAAGCTTTCTTT.

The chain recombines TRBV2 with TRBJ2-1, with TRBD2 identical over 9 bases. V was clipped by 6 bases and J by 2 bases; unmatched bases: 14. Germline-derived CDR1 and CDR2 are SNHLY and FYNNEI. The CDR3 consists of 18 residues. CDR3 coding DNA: TGTGCCAGCAGCCGGGACGGGGCGGGAGGGGCGACCTACAATGAGCAGTTCTTC. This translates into CASSRDGAGGATYNEQFF.

The CDR3 reads CASSEAQGVINEQYF. The CDR3 DNA follows: TGTGCCAGCAGTGAAGCTCAGGGGGTTATCAACGAGCAGTACTTC. The V gene is TRBV6-1, the J gene TRBJ2-7, with 7 bases aligning to TRBD1. With V trimmed by 0 bases and J by 5 bases, 7 bases remained unmatched. This CDR3 comprises 15 residues. Germline CDR1 MNHNS, CDR2 SASEGT.

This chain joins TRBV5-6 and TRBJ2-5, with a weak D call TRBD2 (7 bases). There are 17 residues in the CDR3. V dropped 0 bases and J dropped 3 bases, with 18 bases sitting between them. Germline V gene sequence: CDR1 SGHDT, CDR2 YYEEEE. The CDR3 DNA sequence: TGTGCCAGCAGCTTGGGTCCCGGTGGGAGGGGGAAAGAGACCCAGTACTTC. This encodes CASSLGPGGRGKETQYF.

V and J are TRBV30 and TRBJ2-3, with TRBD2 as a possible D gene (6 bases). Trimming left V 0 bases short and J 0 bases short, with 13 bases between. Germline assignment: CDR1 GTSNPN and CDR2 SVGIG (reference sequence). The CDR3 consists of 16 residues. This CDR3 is CAWSVLTGTSTDTQYF. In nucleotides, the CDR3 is TGTGCCTGGAGTGTACTTACGGGGACTAGCACAGATACGCAGTATTTT.

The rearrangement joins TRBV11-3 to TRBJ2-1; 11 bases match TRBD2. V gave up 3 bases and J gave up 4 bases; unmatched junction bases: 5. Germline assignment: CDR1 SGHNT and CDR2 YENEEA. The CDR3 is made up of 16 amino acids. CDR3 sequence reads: CASSFEGLAVYNEQFF. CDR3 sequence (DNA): TGTGCCAGCAGCTTCGAGGGACTAGCGGTATACAATGAGCAGTTCTTC.

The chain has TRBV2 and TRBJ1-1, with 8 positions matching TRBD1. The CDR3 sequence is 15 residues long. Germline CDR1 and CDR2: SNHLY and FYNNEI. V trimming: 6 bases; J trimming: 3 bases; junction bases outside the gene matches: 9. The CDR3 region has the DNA TGTGCCAGCAGAGAAACACAGGGGGTGTACACTGAAGCTTTCTTT. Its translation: CASRETQGVYTEAFF.

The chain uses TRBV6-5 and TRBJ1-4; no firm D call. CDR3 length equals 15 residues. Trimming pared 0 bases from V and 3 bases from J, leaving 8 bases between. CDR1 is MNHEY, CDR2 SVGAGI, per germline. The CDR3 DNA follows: TGTGCCAGCAGTTACTCGACGGGGTCTAATGAAAAACTGTTTTTT. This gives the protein CASSYSTGSNEKLFF.

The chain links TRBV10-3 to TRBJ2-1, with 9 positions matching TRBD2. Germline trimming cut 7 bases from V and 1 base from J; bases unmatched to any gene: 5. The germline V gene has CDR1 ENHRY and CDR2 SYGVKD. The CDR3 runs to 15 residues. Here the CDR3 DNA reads TGTGCCATCAACCTAGCGGGATCATCCTACAATGAGCAGTTCTTC. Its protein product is CAINLAGSSYNEQFF.

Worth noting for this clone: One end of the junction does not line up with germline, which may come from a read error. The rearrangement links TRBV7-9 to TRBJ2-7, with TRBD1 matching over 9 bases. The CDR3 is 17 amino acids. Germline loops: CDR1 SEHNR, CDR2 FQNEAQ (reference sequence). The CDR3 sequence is CSSSLGVGTGQPYEQYF. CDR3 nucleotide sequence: TGTTCCAGCAGCTTAGGGGTAGGGACAGGGCAGCCCTACGAGCAGTACTTC.

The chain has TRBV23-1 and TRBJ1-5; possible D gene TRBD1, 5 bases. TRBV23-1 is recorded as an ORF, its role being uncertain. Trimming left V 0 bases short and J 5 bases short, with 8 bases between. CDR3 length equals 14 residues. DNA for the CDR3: TGCGCCAGCAGTCAATCGGACACCTATCAGCCCCAGCATTTT. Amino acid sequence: CASSQSDTYQPQHF.

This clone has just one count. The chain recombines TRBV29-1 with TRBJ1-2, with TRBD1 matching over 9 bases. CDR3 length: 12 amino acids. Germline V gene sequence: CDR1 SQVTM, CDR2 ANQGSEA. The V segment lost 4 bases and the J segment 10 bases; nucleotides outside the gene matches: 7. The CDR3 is CSVAADRGYYTF. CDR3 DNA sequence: TGCAGCGTTGCAGCTGACAGGGGGTACTACACCTTC.

For the CDR3, the DNA is TGTGCCAGCAGCTTGGGTCCGGGAACCTACGAGCAGTACTTC. Its translation is CASSLGPGTYEQYF. This sequence joins TRBV5-4 and TRBJ2-7, with D maybe TRBD2 (5 bases). CDR1 and CDR2 (germline): SGHNT, YYREEE (reference sequence). Trimming left V 0 bases short and J 2 bases short, with 9 bases between. The CDR3 is made up of 14 amino acids.

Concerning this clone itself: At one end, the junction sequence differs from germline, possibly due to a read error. The chain's CDR3 is CASSSQSTSRALF. The CDR3 region has the DNA TGTGCCAGCAGCTCCCAATCGACTAGTAGGGCGCTCTTC. The J gene is TRBJ2-1, the V gene TRBV11-2; D is perhaps TRBD2 (6 bases). Germline lookup yields CDR1 SGHAT and CDR2 FQNNGV. This CDR3 spans 13 amino acids. Supplemented by reference TRBV11-2 and TRBJ2-1, the full variable domain reads EAGVAQSPRYKIIEKRQSVAFWCNPISGHATLYWYQQILGQGPKLLIQFQNNGVVDDSQLPKDRFSAERLKGVDSTLKIQPAKLEDSAVYLCASSSQSTSRALFGPGTRLTVL.

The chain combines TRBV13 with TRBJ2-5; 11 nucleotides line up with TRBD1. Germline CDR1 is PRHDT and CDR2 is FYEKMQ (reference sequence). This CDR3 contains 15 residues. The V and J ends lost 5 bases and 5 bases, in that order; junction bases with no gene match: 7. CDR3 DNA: TGTGCCAGCAGCCCCGGACAGGGGGCGGGTGAGACCCAGTACTTC. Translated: CASSPGQGAGETQYF.

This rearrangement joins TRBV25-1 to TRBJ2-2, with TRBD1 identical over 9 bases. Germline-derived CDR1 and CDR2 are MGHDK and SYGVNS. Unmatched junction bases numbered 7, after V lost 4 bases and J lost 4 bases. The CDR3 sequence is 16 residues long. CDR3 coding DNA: TGTGCCAGCAGTGCTCCGGGACAGGGATCCACCGGGGAGCTGTTTTTT. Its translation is CASSAPGQGSTGELFF.

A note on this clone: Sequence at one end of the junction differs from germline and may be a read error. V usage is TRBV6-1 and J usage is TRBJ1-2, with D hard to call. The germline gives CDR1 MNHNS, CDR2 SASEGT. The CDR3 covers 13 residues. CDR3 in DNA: TGTGCCAGCAGTGAAAACCCTAATTATGGCTACACCTTC. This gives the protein CASSENPNYGYTF.

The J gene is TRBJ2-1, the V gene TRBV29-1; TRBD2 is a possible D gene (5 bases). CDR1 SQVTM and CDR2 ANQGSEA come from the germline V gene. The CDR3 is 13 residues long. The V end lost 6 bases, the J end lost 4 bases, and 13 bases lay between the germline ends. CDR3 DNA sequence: TGCAGCGTGACCCCCCCGGGGTACAATGAGCAGTTCTTC. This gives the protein CSVTPPGYNEQFF.

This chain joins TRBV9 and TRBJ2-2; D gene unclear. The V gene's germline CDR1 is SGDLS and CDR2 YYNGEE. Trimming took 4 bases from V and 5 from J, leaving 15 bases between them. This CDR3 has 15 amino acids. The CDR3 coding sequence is TGTGCCAGCAGCCGTAGAGCCGACTGGACCGGGGAGCTGTTTTTT. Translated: CASSRRADWTGELFF.

CDR3 sequence (DNA): TGTGCCAGCAGCGACTCAGCGGGGATCTCCTACGAGCAGTACTTC. Amino acids: CASSDSAGISYEQYF. This chain connects TRBV7-2 to TRBJ2-7, with 7 nucleotides matching TRBD2. The CDR3 is 15 amino acids. V lost 5 bases to trimming and J lost 0 bases; unmatched junction nucleotides: 7. Germline V gene sequence: CDR1 SGHTA, CDR2 FQGNSA.

The DNA for the CDR3 is TGTGCCAGCCGAACGCGCCAACTAAAAAACATTCAGTACTTC. Protein sequence: CASRTRQLKNIQYF. The V gene is TRBV5-8, the J gene TRBJ2-4, with no clear D. Germline-derived CDR1 and CDR2 are SGHTS and YDEGEE. CDR3 length: 14 residues. V was pared by 7 bases and J by 4 bases, with 15 bases between. Together with reference TRBV5-8 and TRBJ2-4, the CDR3 gives the full variable domain: EAGVTQSPTHLIKTRGQQATLRCSPISGHTSVYWYQQALGLGLQFLLWYDEGEERNRGNFPPRFSGRQFPNYSSELNVNALELEDSALYLCASRTRQLKNIQYFGAGTRLSVL.

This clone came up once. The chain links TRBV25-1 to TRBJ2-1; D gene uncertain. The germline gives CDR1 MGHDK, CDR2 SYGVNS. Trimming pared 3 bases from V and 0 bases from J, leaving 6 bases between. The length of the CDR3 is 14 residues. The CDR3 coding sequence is TGTGCCAGCAGTGATTACAGCTCCTACAATGAGCAGTTCTTC. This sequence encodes CASSDYSSYNEQFF. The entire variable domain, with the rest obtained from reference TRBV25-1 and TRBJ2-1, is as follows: EADIYQTPRYLVIGTGKKITLECSQTMGHDKMYWYQQDPGMELHLIHYSYGVNSTEKGDLSSESTVSRIRTEHFPLTLESARPSHTSQYLCASSDYSSYNEQFFGPGTRLTVL.

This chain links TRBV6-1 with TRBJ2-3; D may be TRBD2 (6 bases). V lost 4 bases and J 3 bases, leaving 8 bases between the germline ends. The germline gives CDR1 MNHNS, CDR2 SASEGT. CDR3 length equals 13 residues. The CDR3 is CASSGRGTDTQYF. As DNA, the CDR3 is TGTGCCAGCAGTGGCCGGGGGACAGATACGCAGTATTTT.

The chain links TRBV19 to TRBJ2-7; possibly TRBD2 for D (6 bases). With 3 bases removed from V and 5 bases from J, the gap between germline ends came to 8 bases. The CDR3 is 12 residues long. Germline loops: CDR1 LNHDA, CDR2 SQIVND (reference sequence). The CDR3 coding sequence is TGTGCCAGTAGTATGGGACTGAACGAGCAGTACTTC. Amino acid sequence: CASSMGLNEQYF.

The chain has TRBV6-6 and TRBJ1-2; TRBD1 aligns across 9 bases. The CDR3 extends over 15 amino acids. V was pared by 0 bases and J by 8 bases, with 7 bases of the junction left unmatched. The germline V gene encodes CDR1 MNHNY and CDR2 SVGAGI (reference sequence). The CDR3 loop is CASSYSKTGGGGYTF. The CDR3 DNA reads TGTGCCAGCAGTTACTCGAAAACAGGGGGCGGAGGCTACACCTTC.

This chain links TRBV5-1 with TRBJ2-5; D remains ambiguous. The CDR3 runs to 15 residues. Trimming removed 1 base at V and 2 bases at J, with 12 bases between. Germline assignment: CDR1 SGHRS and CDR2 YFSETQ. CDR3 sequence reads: CASSLRQVSQETQYF. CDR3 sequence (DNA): TGCGCCAGCAGCTTGAGGCAGGTGTCTCAAGAGACCCAGTACTTC.

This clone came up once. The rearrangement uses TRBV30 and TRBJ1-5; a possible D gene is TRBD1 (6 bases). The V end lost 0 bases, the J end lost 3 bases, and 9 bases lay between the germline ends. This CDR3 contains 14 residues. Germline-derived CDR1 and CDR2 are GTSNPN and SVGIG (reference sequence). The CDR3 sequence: CAWSVGTLNQPQHF. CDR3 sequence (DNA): TGTGCCTGGAGTGTCGGGACACTCAATCAGCCCCAGCATTTT.